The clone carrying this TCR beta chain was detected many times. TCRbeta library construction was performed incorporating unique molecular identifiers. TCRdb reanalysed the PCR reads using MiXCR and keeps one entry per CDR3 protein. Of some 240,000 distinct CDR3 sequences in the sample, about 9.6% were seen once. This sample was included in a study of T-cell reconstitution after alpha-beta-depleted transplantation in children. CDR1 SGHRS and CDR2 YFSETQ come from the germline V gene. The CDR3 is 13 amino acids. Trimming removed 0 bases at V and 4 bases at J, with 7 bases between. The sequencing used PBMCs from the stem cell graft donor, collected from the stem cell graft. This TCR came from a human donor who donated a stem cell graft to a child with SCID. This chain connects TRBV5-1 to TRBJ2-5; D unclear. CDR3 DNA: TGCGCCAGCAGCTTGGTTGTAGGAGAGACCCAGTACTTC. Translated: CASSLVVGETQYF.